This note documents a single T cell receptor beta chain sequence. Its antigen is currently unknown. The record originates from a study of persistence of HIV-infected CD4 T cells. The libraries were made with immunoSEQ version 4 in survey mode. The protocol was immunoSEQ multiplex PCR, while the TCRdb copy is restricted to in-frame clones and leaves out a portion. The sample has roughly 7,100 clones, over 60% seen once. V was pared by 3 bases and J by 6 bases, with 12 bases between. Looked up from germline, CDR1 is LGHDT and CDR2 is YNNKEL (reference sequence). This CDR3 is 13 amino acids long. Stimulation used 8.5 to 10 ug/mL lysate from CMV-infected fibroblasts. Sorting selected CD4+ T cells upregulating both CD40 ligand and CD69. Plasma HIV-1 RNA stayed below 50 copies/mL for at least 4 years.

The sequence derives from an adult woman with HIV who was CMV-seropositive. The genes are TRBV3-1 (or the pseudogene TRBV3-2) and TRBJ2-7; TRBD2 is a possible D gene (6 bases). The sample here was CD4+ T cells sorted from PBMCs after roughly 18-hour stimulation, taken from a patient who received antiretroviral therapy. CDR3 coding DNA: TGTGCCAGCAGCCAGAGACTAGATTCCGAGCAGTACTTC. This translates into CASSQRLDSEQYF.